This entry features one T cell receptor beta chain sequence. Its antigen is unidentified. The data originate from a study of T cell responses to AZD1222 COVID-19 vaccine. The method was immunoSEQ multiplex PCR; TCRdb's version includes in-frame clones alone and lacks a portion of them. In the table there are about 200,000 clones, approximately 86% of which are singletons. Study observations and caveats: A reported finding is that nearly half of spike-specific TCRs target unmutated variant regions.

V lost 7 bases to trimming and J lost 2 bases, with 24 bases between them. Germline CDR1 reads SQVTM; CDR2 reads ANQGSEA. CDR3 size: 16 residues. The receptor was isolated from an adult in good health. The rearrangement uses TRBV29-1 and TRBJ2-7, with a possible D match to TRBD1 (5 bases). The material was peripheral blood, obtained on day 0 of AZD1222 vaccination. CDR3 in DNA: TGCAGCGCTAGAGGTCCCCCCAGGGTTGGAACCTACGAGCAGTACTTC. Protein: CSARGPPRVGTYEQYF.